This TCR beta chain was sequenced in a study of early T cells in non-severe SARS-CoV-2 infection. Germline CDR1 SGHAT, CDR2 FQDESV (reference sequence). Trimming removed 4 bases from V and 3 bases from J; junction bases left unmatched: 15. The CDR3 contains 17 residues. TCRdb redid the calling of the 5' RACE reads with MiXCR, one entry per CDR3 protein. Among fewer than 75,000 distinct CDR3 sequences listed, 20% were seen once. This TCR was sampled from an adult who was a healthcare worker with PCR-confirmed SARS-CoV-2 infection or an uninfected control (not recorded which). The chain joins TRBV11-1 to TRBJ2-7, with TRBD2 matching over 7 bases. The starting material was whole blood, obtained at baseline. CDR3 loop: CASSSTSGGREDYEQYF. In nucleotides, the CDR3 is TGTGCCAGCAGCTCGACGTCCGGGGGGAGGGAGGACTACGAGCAGTACTTC.